The 32 T cell receptor beta chains below come from one sample, sequenced in a study of T cells in women clearing cervical HPV infection. TCRdb's copy holds only in-frame clones and misses some; the assay was immunoSEQ multiplex PCR. The listing contains around 15,000 clones. The sample consisted of blood buffy coat. The receptors derive from a woman between 18 and 70 years old with a cervical HPV16 infection that either progressed to CIN3+ or cleared (not recorded which).

Comments on this clone: The CDR3 end is not reached by the read, which stops 3 residues before it; the germline J gene fills it in. This chain links TRBV19 with TRBJ2-1; 11 bases map to TRBD1. Germline loops: CDR1 LNHDA, CDR2 SQIVND (reference sequence). Germline trimming cut 3 bases from V and 9 bases from J; bases unmatched to any gene: 10. The CDR3 has 16 amino acids. The CDR3 here is CASSMGGTGGRGEQFF. The CDR3 bases that were read are TGTGCCAGTAGTATGGGTGGGACAGGGGGGAGGGGTGAG.

Comment on this clone: The missing CDR3 end, 3 residues past where the read stops, is filled in from the germline J gene. The chain uses TRBV2 and TRBJ1-1; 8 bases are a match to TRBD1. The CDR3 runs to 13 residues. Trimming cost V 7 bases and J 1 base; bases outside gene matches: 2. The V gene's germline CDR1 is SNHLY and CDR2 FYNNEI. The CDR3 DNA, read in part, is TGTGCCAGCAAAGGACAGGGGAACACTGAA. It is translated as CASKGQGNTE. The CDR3 as a whole reads CASKGQGNTEAFF.

CDR3 sequence reads: CASSFGSGGGNSPLHF. The DNA read from the CDR3 is TGTGCCAGCAGCTTTGGTTCAGGGGGCGGTAATTCACCC. The gene calls are TRBV5-4 and TRBJ1-6; 8 bases fit TRBD1. Read data end 3 residues before the CDR3 end; the end is taken from the germline J gene. In germline, CDR1 is SGHNT, CDR2 YYREEE (reference sequence). Unmatched junction bases numbered 7, after V lost 2 bases and J lost 6 bases. The CDR3 is 16 amino acids.

Turning to this clone: Coverage ceases 3 residues before the CDR3 finishes, and the germline J gene fills in the end. The chain recombines TRBV19 with TRBJ1-2; tentative D call: TRBD1 (6 bases). Per the germline V gene, CDR1 is LNHDA and CDR2 is SQIVND (reference sequence). Trimming took off 5 bases at V and 6 bases at J, with 13 bases between the two ends. This CDR3 has 13 amino acids. Incomplete CDR3 DNA: TGTGCCAGTAGTTACAGGACAGATAATGGC. It yields the protein CASSYRTDNG. The full CDR3 is CASSYRTDNGYTF.

CDR3 residues: CASSALAGGGNEQFF. The covered CDR3 bases are TGTGCCAGCAGCGCCCTAGCGGGTGGAGGAAATGAG. V is TRBV2 and J is TRBJ2-1; 8 positions match TRBD2. The DNA ends 3 residues before the CDR3 does, and the rest of the CDR3 is filled in from the germline J gene. The CDR3 spans 15 residues. Germline CDR1 SNHLY, CDR2 FYNNEI. V dropped 6 bases and J dropped 7; count of bases not matched to a gene: 11.

Concerning this clone itself: The read comes to an end 3 residues before the CDR3 does, leaving the germline J gene to fill in the end. The chain is built from TRBV20-1 and TRBJ2-7; the match to TRBD2 covers 10 bases. In germline, CDR1 is DFQATT, CDR2 SNEGSKA (reference sequence). The length of the CDR3 is 14 residues. Trimming took 5 bases from V and 2 from J; bases not matched to a gene: 6. The CDR3 is CSAVNGLAAYEQYF. The part of the CDR3 DNA that was read is TGCAGTGCTGTAAACGGACTAGCGGCCTACGAG.

As to this clone: The CDR3 end lies 3 residues beyond the end of the read and is filled in from the germline J gene. The chain employs TRBV29-1 and TRBJ2-2; 9 bases agree with TRBD1. Germline V gene lookup returns CDR1 SQVTM and CDR2 ANQGSEA. This CDR3 contains 13 residues. V shed 6 bases and J 5 bases; nucleotides not matched to a gene: 4. The sequenced CDR3 bases are TGCAGCGTGGCCGGGACAGGGACCGGGGAG. It specifies CSVAGTGTGE. In full, the CDR3 reads CSVAGTGTGELFF.

Concerning this clone: Mismatch with germline at one junction end may stem from a read error. The read finishes 3 residues shy of the CDR3 end, and the germline J gene is used to complete it. The V gene is TRBV4-2, the J gene TRBJ1-3, with TRBD1 matching 9 bases. Germline-derived CDR1 and CDR2 are LGHNA and YNFKEQ. The CDR3 has 16 amino acids. The CDR3 protein is CASSQGTGSSGNTIYF. The sequenced CDR3 bases are TGCGCCAGCAGCCAGGGGACAGGGAGCTCTGGAAACACC.

Regarding this clone: Read data end 3 residues before the CDR3 end; the end is taken from the germline J gene. V usage is TRBV7-3 and J usage is TRBJ2-3; D is unclear. The CDR3 loop spans 12 amino acids. Trimming stripped 5 bases from V and 6 bases from J, with 9 bases between. Germline V gene data show CDR1 as SGHTA and CDR2 as FQGTGA. The CDR3 loop reads CASSHKGDTQYF. The CDR3 DNA, read in part, is TGTGCCAGCAGCCACAAAGGGGATACG.

Concerning this clone itself: The read is 3 residues too short to cover the CDR3 end, so that end is filled in from the germline J gene. The genes are TRBV5-1 and TRBJ1-2; TRBD1 is a possible D gene (5 bases). Trimming removed 0 bases at V and 3 bases at J, with 9 bases between. This CDR3 region has 14 residues. Per the germline V gene, CDR1 is SGHRS and CDR2 is YFSETQ. CDR3 sequence: CASSLDPGDYGYTF. Partial CDR3 DNA: TGCGCCAGCAGCTTGGATCCGGGGGACTATGGC.

About this clone itself: With the read ending 3 residues before the CDR3 end, the germline J gene is used to fill in that end. The chain couples TRBV18 to TRBJ1-1; no clear D. Trimming pared 2 bases from V and 3 bases from J, leaving 7 bases between. Germline V lookup: CDR1 KGHSH, CDR2 LQKENI. The CDR3 contains 13 residues. The CDR3 region is CASSPGRDTEAFF. The sequenced CDR3 bases are TGTGCCAGCTCACCAGGCCGAGACACTGAA.

The CDR3 is CASSCSGERQYEQFF. The DNA read from the CDR3 is TGTGCCAGCAGTTGCTCAGGGGAAAGACAATATGAG. The chain links TRBV2 to TRBJ2-1, with D possibly being TRBD1 (6 bases). Coverage ceases 3 residues before the CDR3 finishes, and the germline J gene fills in the end. In germline, CDR1 is SNHLY, CDR2 FYNNEI. The CDR3 sequence is 15 residues long. The V end was cut by 5 bases, the J end by 8 bases, with 19 bases between.

Turning to this clone: Read data end 3 residues before the CDR3 end; the end is taken from the germline J gene. The chain couples TRBV2 to TRBJ1-1; D not resolved. The CDR3 is 13 amino acids. CDR1 is SNHLY and CDR2 is FYNNEI in the germline V gene. The V and J ends lost 7 bases and 1 base respectively, with 10 bases between them. The DNA read from the CDR3 is TGTGCCAGCACCCTTAATCCGAACACTGAA. This codes for CASTLNPNTE. The full CDR3 protein is CASTLNPNTEAFF.

Of note for this clone: Read coverage stops 3 residues before the CDR3 terminus; the germline J gene supplies the remainder. The chain joins TRBV30 to TRBJ2-2; D remains ambiguous. The CDR3 is 16 amino acids. Germline lookup yields CDR1 GTSNPN and CDR2 SVGIG (reference sequence). Here the CDR3 reads CALNPKGGYYNSPLFF. The sequenced CDR3 bases are TGTGCCCTAAACCCTAAAGGCGGCTACTATAATTCACCG.

With regard to this clone: Coverage ceases 3 residues before the CDR3 finishes, and the germline J gene fills in the end. The V gene is TRBV20-1, the J gene TRBJ1-5, with D unresolved. Germline loops: CDR1 DFQATT, CDR2 SNEGSKA (reference sequence). The length of the CDR3 is 14 residues. V was shortened by 3 bases and J by 1 base, with 10 bases between the two germline ends. CDR3 sequence reads: CSASRGQSNQPQHF. The sequenced CDR3 bases are TGCAGTGCTAGTCGCGGTCAGAGCAATCAGCCC.

On this clone itself: The missing CDR3 end, 3 residues past where the read stops, is filled in from the germline J gene. V usage is TRBV5-1 and J usage is TRBJ2-3; D is possibly TRBD2 (7 bases). The germline gives CDR1 SGHRS, CDR2 YFSETQ. Trimming pared 0 bases from V and 1 base from J, leaving 9 bases between. The CDR3 is 15 residues long. The DNA read from the CDR3 is TGCGCCAGCAGCTTGGGGGGGGGCGGCACAGATACG. This translates into CASSLGGGGTDT. From start to end, the CDR3 is CASSLGGGGTDTQYF.

With respect to this clone: The CDR3 goes on 3 residues after the read ends, and that part is filled in from the germline J gene. The rearrangement links TRBV5-4 to TRBJ2-1; a weak D match, TRBD1 (6 bases). The CDR3 spans 12 residues. With 4 bases removed from V and 8 bases from J, the gap between germline ends came to 10 bases. In germline, CDR1 is SGHNT, CDR2 YYREEE (reference sequence). CDR3 DNA (partial): TGTGCCAGCAGCCGACCAGGGGATGAG. Translating gives CASSRPGDE. The full CDR3 reads CASSRPGDEQFF.

CDR3 loop: CASSLGAGYNEQFF. The sequenced CDR3 bases are TGTGCCAGCAGCTTAGGGGCAGGGTACAATGAG. The chain carries TRBV7-7 and TRBJ2-1; D may be TRBD1 (5 bases). The read finishes 3 residues shy of the CDR3 end, and the germline J gene is used to complete it. The V gene's germline CDR1 is SSHAT and CDR2 FNYEAQ (reference sequence). V lost 1 base and J 4 bases, leaving 8 bases between the germline ends. The CDR3 spans 14 residues.

Worth noting for this clone: The read comes to an end 3 residues before the CDR3 does, leaving the germline J gene to fill in the end. The J gene is TRBJ2-3, the V gene TRBV19, with D unclear. The germline V gene encodes CDR1 LNHDA and CDR2 SQIVND (reference sequence). This CDR3 is 12 amino acids long. CDR3 protein: CASSIDWQPQYF. CDR3 DNA, as far as it was read: TGTGCCAGTAGTATTGACTGGCAGCCG. The full variable domain, rest sourced from reference TRBV19 and TRBJ2-3, is DGGITQSPKYLFRKEGQNVTLSCEQNLNHDAMYWYRQDPGQGLRLIYYSQIVNDFQKGDIAEGYSVSREKKESFPLTVTSAQKNPTAFYLCASSIDWQPQYFGPGTRLTVL.

In regard to this clone: The CDR3 end is not reached by the read, which stops 3 residues before it; the germline J gene fills it in. The gene calls are TRBV10-2 and TRBJ2-3, with D perhaps TRBD2 (6 bases). In germline, CDR1 is WSHSY, CDR2 SAAADI. Deletions cut 8 bases from V and 0 bases from J, with 18 bases between. The CDR3 covers 16 residues. CDR3 bases read: TGCGCCAGCTCCTCATTCCTAGCGTCAAGCACAGATACG. It is translated as CASSSFLASSTDT. The entire CDR3 protein is CASSSFLASSTDTQYF.

Turning to this clone: From the germline J gene comes the end of the CDR3, since the read stops 3 residues before it. The rearrangement links TRBV18 to TRBJ1-2; TRBD1 matches 8 bases. Trimming cost V 2 bases and J 4 bases; bases outside gene matches: 9. The CDR3 covers 16 residues. Germline CDR1 and CDR2: KGHSH and LQKENI. CDR3 loop: CASSPVSTGESYGYTF. Incomplete CDR3 DNA: TGTGCCAGCTCACCAGTTTCGACAGGGGAGAGCTATGGC.

With respect to this clone: The CDR3 end falls 3 residues outside the read, so it is completed with the germline J gene. This sequence joins TRBV19 and TRBJ1-2; 7 bases agree with TRBD1. This CDR3 has 14 residues. After removal of 6 bases from V and 4 bases from J, the junction contained 8 bases not matched to a gene. Germline CDR1 is LNHDA and CDR2 is SQIVND (reference sequence). Partial CDR3 DNA: TGTGCCAGTAGCAGGACAGGCGGCCCCTATGGC. Translation: CASSRTGGPYG. The full CDR3 protein is CASSRTGGPYGYTF.

A note on this clone: Read coverage stops 3 residues before the CDR3 terminus; the germline J gene supplies the remainder. The V call is TRBV10-3, the J call TRBJ2-7; D might be TRBD1 (6 bases). With 5 bases removed from V and 6 bases from J, the gap between germline ends came to 20 bases. The CDR3 has 15 amino acids. Germline assignment: CDR1 ENHRY and CDR2 SYGVKD. CDR3 protein: CAISRSSGTHAEQYF. CDR3 DNA (partial): TGTGCCATCAGTAGATCTTCCGGGACACATGCCGAG.

Of note for this clone: The read stops 3 residues short of the end of the CDR3; the missing end is completed from the germline J gene. This chain uses TRBV6-2 or TRBV6-3 with TRBJ2-7; perhaps TRBD1 as D (5 bases). V was shortened by 2 bases and J by 5 bases, with 10 bases between the two germline ends. There are 13 residues in the CDR3. The germline gives CDR1 MNHEY, CDR2 SVGEGT. Partial CDR3 DNA: TGTGCCAGCAGTTACCTCGGCAGGGACGAG. Encoded protein: CASSYLGRDE. The entire CDR3 sequence reads CASSYLGRDEQYF.

Notes on this clone: The CDR3 end falls 3 residues outside the read, so it is completed with the germline J gene. The chain uses TRBV7-9 and TRBJ2-2; 8 positions match TRBD1. CDR3 length: 14 amino acids. Germline loops: CDR1 SEHNR, CDR2 FQNEAQ (reference sequence). This CDR3 is CASSYGQGNEKLFF. Partial CDR3 DNA: TGTGCCAGCAGCTACGGACAGGGCAATGAAAAG.

CDR3 sequence reads: CASISLVTGVGEQYF. The CDR3 DNA, read in part, is TGTGCCAGCATTTCACTGGTGACAGGGGTGGGCGAG. The chain employs TRBV2 and TRBJ2-7; TRBD1 matches 8 bases. The sequenced fragment ends 3 residues before the CDR3 boundary, so the rest is inferred from the germline J gene. Germline V lookup: CDR1 SNHLY, CDR2 FYNNEI. Trimming removed 7 bases from V and 6 bases from J; junction bases left unmatched: 14. The CDR3 is made up of 15 amino acids.

Concerning this clone itself: The read terminates 3 residues before the CDR3 end, so the remaining end is supplied by the germline J gene. The rearrangement links TRBV20-1 to TRBJ1-6; 8 bases map to TRBD1. Trimming removed 3 bases from V and 10 bases from J; junction bases left unmatched: 17. This CDR3 is 17 amino acids long. Germline assignment: CDR1 DFQATT and CDR2 SNEGSKA (reference sequence). Partial CDR3 DNA: TGCAGTGCTAGTTATGGGCAGGGGGCTTACTTCGGGTCACCC. Translated, it gives CSASYGQGAYFGSP. In full, the CDR3 is CSASYGQGAYFGSPLHF.

As for this clone: The CDR3 end is not reached by the read, which stops 3 residues before it; the germline J gene fills it in. This chain links TRBV5-1 with TRBJ2-7, with TRBD2 matching 8 bases. Germline V CDR1 and CDR2: SGHRS, YFSETQ. The length of the CDR3 is 13 residues. V gave up 3 bases and J gave up 2 bases; unmatched junction bases: 1. The CDR3 spells CASSSGGAYEQYF. The sequenced part of the CDR3 DNA is TGCGCCAGCAGCTCGGGAGGGGCCTACGAG.

Notes on this clone: The read terminates 3 residues ahead of where the CDR3 ends, so the germline J gene completes it. The V gene is TRBV7-2, the J gene TRBJ2-4, with TRBD1 matching 9 bases. In germline, CDR1 is SGHTA, CDR2 FQGNSA. The CDR3 extends over 15 amino acids. CDR3 DNA, as far as it was read: TGTGCCAGCAGCCGCGCCGGGACAGGGAATCAGCCT. It codes for CASSRAGTGNQP. The full CDR3 is CASSRAGTGNQPQYF. Combining the CDR3 with reference TRBV7-2 and TRBJ2-4 gives the whole variable domain GAGVSQSPSNKVTEKGKDVELRCDPISGHTALYWYRQSLGQGLEFLIYFQGNSAPDKSGLPSDRFSAERTGGSVSTLTIQRTQQEDSAVYLCASSRAGTGNQPQYFGAGTRLSVL.

CDR3 bases read: TGTGCCAGCAATATGTGGACAGGCTATAGCAATCAGCCG. Translating gives CASNMWTGYSNQP. In full, the CDR3 is CASNMWTGYSNQPQYF. The V and J genes are TRBV19 and TRBJ2-3; 7 bases fit TRBD1. Sequencing ends 3 residues short of the CDR3 end; the germline J gene provides the rest. Germline V CDR1 and CDR2: LNHDA, SQIVND (reference sequence). This CDR3 spans 16 amino acids.

As regards this clone: The CDR3 is cut off 3 residues early in the read; its end comes from the germline J gene. The chain uses TRBV28 and TRBJ1-1, with D possibly TRBD1 on 5 matching bases. The CDR3 has 15 residues. The germline V and J ends were trimmed by 5 bases and 5 bases, with 18 bases remaining between them. Looked up from germline, CDR1 is MDHEN and CDR2 is SYDVKM. The CDR3 protein is CASSQSLRVRTEAFF. The DNA read from the CDR3 is TGTGCCAGCAGTCAGAGTCTCAGGGTAAGAACTGAA.

With regard to this clone: The observed sequence ends 3 residues before the CDR3 terminus, with the missing tail filled in from the germline J gene. This chain joins TRBV7-9 and TRBJ1-4; TRBD1 is a possible D gene (5 bases). Trimming shortened V by 5 bases and J by 4 bases, and 11 bases separated the two germline ends. This CDR3 comprises 14 residues. The germline V gene has CDR1 SEHNR and CDR2 FQNEAQ (reference sequence). The DNA read from the CDR3 is TGTGCCAGCAGCGTAGGACACGTTAATGAAAAA. This gives the protein CASSVGHVNEK. The whole CDR3 sequence reads CASSVGHVNEKLFF. Together with reference TRBV7-9 and TRBJ1-4, the CDR3 gives the full variable domain: DTGVSQNPRHKITKRGQNVTFRCDPISEHNRLYWYRQTLGQGPEFLTYFQNEAQLEKSRLLSDRFSAERPKGSFSTLEIQRTEQGDSAMYLCASSVGHVNEKLFFGSGTQLSVL.